These 8 T cell receptor beta chains were sequenced from one sample in a study of human T cells and chemical hapten exposure. Time point reported: patch test 3, about 24 weeks after DPC sensitization. Documented treatment: therapeutic diphenylcyclopropenone sensitization with weekly scalp DPC. Each CDR3 protein is one row after TCRdb ran MiXCR on the RACE reads. The table has about 89,000 distinct CDR3 sequences, roughly 13% seen once. Specimen: whole blood, collected in connection with sensitization to the hapten diphenylcyclopropenone (DPC). The receptors were sampled from a woman between 45 and 60 years old with alopecia areata. Some clones in this sample may be carry-over from other donors' samples.

This clonotype was recorded at least ten times. V usage is TRBV3-1 and J usage is TRBJ2-1; 9 nucleotides match TRBD2. This CDR3 has 15 residues. V was pared by 1 base and J by 5 bases, with 3 bases of the junction left unmatched. Per the germline V gene, CDR1 is LGHDT and CDR2 is YNNKEL (reference sequence). This chain's CDR3 is CASSQAAGGHNEQFF. In nucleotides, the CDR3 is TGTGCCAGCAGCCAAGCGGCGGGAGGGCACAATGAGCAGTTCTTC.

This clonotype was counted ten times or more. The chain recombines TRBV5-1 with TRBJ2-1, with 8 nucleotides matching TRBD2. The V gene's germline CDR1 is SGHRS and CDR2 YFSETQ. This CDR3 is built from 16 residues. The ends lost 4 bases at V and 6 bases at J; junction bases unmatched: 12. CDR3 protein: CASSPQRERLSNEQFF. The CDR3 bases are TGCGCCAGCAGCCCCCAGCGGGAGAGACTCTCCAATGAGCAGTTCTTC.

This rearrangement joins TRBV7-3 to TRBJ2-2, with 7 positions matching TRBD1. The CDR3 is 12 residues long. With 4 bases clipped from V and 13 bases from J, the junction kept 6 bases outside the gene matches. Germline CDR1 reads SGHTA; CDR2 reads FQGTGA. Written as DNA, the CDR3 is TGTGCCAGCAGCTCCAGTGGGGACAGGCTGTTTTTT. Amino acids: CASSSSGDRLFF. Using reference TRBV7-3 and TRBJ2-2 for the parts outside the CDR3, the full variable domain is GAGVSQTPSNKVTEKGKYVELRCDPISGHTALYWYRQSLGQGPEFLIYFQGTGAADDSGLPNDRFFAVRPEGSVSTLKIQRTERGDSAVYLCASSSSGDRLFFGEGSRLTVL.

This clonotype has only a few counts. The rearrangement joins TRBV6-1 to TRBJ2-7; D is uncertain. Germline values: CDR1 MNHNS, CDR2 SASEGT. Between the trimmed V and J ends, which lost 2 bases and 6 bases, there was a span of 14 bases. The CDR3 sequence is 14 residues long. DNA for the CDR3: TGTGCCAGCAGTGAATCATTCAGCTCTAGCGAGCAGTACTTC. Translation: CASSESFSSSEQYF.

The V and J genes are TRBV27 and TRBJ2-3; no definite D call. This CDR3 comprises 13 residues. Per the germline V gene, CDR1 is MNHEY and CDR2 is SMNVEV (reference sequence). V dropped 6 bases and J dropped 0 bases, with 7 bases sitting between them. CDR3 sequence (DNA): TGTGCCAGCAGATCGGACAGCACAGATACGCAGTATTTT. This codes for CASRSDSTDTQYF.

This clonotype was seen repeatedly, ten times or more. CDR3 sequence (DNA): TGCGCCAGCAGGACAGGGAGCGTAGGAGAGACCCAGTACTTC. Protein product: CASRTGSVGETQYF. The rearrangement joins TRBV10-2 to TRBJ2-5; 7 bases are a match to TRBD1. V trimming: 6 bases; J trimming: 4 bases; junction bases outside the gene matches: 8. Germline CDR1 WSHSY, CDR2 SAAADI. The CDR3 is made up of 14 amino acids.

This clonotype was counted only a few times. The chain combines TRBV12-3 or TRBV12-4 with TRBJ1-1, with 8 bases matching TRBD1. J gave up 5 bases and V 5 bases, and 4 bases lay outside the gene matches. This CDR3 has 13 amino acids. CDR3 nucleotide sequence: TGTGCCAGCAGTACTGGACAGGGTACTGAAGCTTTCTTT. It yields the protein CASSTGQGTEAFF.

This chain connects TRBV29-1 to TRBJ2-3, with D possibly TRBD1 on 5 matching bases. The V and J ends lost 4 bases and 2 bases respectively, with 10 bases between them. This CDR3 spans 13 amino acids. Germline V gene lookup returns CDR1 SQVTM and CDR2 ANQGSEA. This CDR3 is CSVVGQNTDTQYF. The CDR3 DNA is TGCAGCGTTGTGGGGCAGAACACAGATACGCAGTATTTT.